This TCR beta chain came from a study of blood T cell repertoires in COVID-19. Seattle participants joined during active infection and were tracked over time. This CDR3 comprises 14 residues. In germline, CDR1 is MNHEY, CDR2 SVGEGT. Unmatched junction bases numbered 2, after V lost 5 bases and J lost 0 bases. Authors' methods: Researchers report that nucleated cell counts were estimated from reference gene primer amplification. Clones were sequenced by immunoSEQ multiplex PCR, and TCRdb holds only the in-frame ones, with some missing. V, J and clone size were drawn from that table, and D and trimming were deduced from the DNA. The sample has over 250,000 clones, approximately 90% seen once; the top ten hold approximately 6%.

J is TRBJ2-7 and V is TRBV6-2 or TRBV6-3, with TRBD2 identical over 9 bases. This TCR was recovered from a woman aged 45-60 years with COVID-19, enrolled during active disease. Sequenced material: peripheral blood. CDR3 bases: TGTGCCAGCAGTCTTAGCGGGAGCTCCTACGAGCAGTACTTC. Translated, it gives CASSLSGSSYEQYF.